A selection of T cell receptor beta chains follows, all from one sample in a study of T cells in Graves' hyperthyroidism and ophthalmopathy. Via MiXCR, TCRdb re-called the multiplex PCR reads, giving one row per CDR3 protein. The sample includes fewer than 450,000 distinct CDR3 sequences, 17% of them seen just once. Sequencing was performed on blood. All receptors derive from a woman aged 30 to 39 with Graves' hyperthyroidism that later progressed to Graves' ophthalmopathy. The CDR3 runs from the conserved cysteine through the conserved F or W. Size is omitted from some rows. Given values are once, few, many or a class for expanded clones.

V: TRBV9
size: many
CDR3: CASSAPGAGGYTF

V: TRBV5-6
size: .
CDR3: CASSSLQGAGGELFF

V: TRBV10-3
size: many
CDR3: CAISATKGSGNTIYF

V: TRBV12-3/TRBV12-4
size: many
CDR3: CASTWGTSAYEQYF

V: TRBV19
size: many
CDR3: CASSIVDGRGETQYF

V: TRBV28
size: many
CDR3: CASSLLGVHTEAFF

V: TRBV24-1
size: .
CDR3: CATSDSKREGPAEQFF

V: TRBV28
size: many
CDR3: CASSPTSGMFSGANVLTF

V: TRBV7-2
size: .
CDR3: CASSWRGYTEAFF

V: TRBV30
size: many
CDR3: CAWTETGISGNTIYF

V: TRBV25-1
size: many
CDR3: CASSSTGTESTGELFF

V: TRBV2
size: many
CDR3: CASSLGNAGELFF

V: TRBV6-1
size: once
CDR3: CASSDSSNEQFF

V: TRBV27
size: many
CDR3: CASSFLGTGNQPQHF